This T cell receptor (beta chain) emerged from a study of preoperative IRX-2 immunotherapy in early breast cancer. Stated treatment: preoperative locoregional IRX-2 cytokine immunotherapy. Clones were read by immunoSEQ multiplex PCR, and TCRdb kept only the in-frame ones, dropping some. The data show around 62,000 clones, 94% seen once. The origin of this receptor is a human donor with breast cancer. Sample collection occurred from a patient treated with IRX-2 immunotherapy.

The CDR3 DNA sequence: TGTGCCAGCAGCTCCTTCTCTGGGGCCAACGTCCTGACTTTC. Residues: CASSSFSGANVLTF. V and J are TRBV2 and TRBJ2-6; D is ambiguous. Trimming pared 6 bases from V and 0 bases from J, leaving 6 bases between. The CDR3 is 14 amino acids. Germline V gene data show CDR1 as SNHLY and CDR2 as FYNNEI.